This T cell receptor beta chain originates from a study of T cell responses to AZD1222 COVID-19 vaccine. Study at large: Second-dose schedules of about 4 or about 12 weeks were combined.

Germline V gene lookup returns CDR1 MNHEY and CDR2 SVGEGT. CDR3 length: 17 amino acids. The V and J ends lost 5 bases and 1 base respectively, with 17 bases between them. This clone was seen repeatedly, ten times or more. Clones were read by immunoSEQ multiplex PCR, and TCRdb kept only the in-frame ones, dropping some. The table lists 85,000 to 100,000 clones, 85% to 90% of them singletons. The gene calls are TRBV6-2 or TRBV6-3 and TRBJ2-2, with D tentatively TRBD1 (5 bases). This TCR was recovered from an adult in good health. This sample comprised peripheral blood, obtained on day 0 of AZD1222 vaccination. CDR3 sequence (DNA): TGTGCCAGCAGTGAGAGACCCTCAGGACAGAACACCGGGGAGCTGTTTTTT. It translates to CASSERPSGQNTGELFF.